This TCR beta chain was identified during a study of beta chain features in type 1 diabetes. Study as a whole: All samples yielded about 100 million examined sorted cells. General study findings and limits: Patients with type 1 diabetes showed fewer VDJ junction insertions and more deletions. It was among patients, rather than healthy donors, that naive, central memory and Treg TCRB repertoires appeared more similar. TCRB CDR3s were moderately but significantly shorter in Type 1 diabetes patients in all four CD4+ subsets.

What was sequenced were expressed TCRB transcripts, since all of the isolated RNA had been reverse transcribed. Clones were sequenced by immunoSEQ multiplex PCR, and TCRdb holds only the in-frame ones, with some missing. The data show around 330,000 clones, with 9.5% to 11% seen just once and approximately 0.016% held by the top ten. Germline values: CDR1 SQVTM, CDR2 ANQGSEA. The CDR3 covers 13 residues. Trimming cost V 2 bases and J 8 bases, with 15 bases left between them. Points on this clone: Antigen: not known.

This chain connects TRBV29-1 to TRBJ1-2; D is unresolved. The sequencing input was naive CD4+ T cells from blood. The sequence was obtained from a woman younger than 45 in good health. For the CDR3, the DNA is TGCAGCGTTGAAATCCACGGGTTTGTGGGCTACACCTTC. Its translation is CSVEIHGFVGYTF.